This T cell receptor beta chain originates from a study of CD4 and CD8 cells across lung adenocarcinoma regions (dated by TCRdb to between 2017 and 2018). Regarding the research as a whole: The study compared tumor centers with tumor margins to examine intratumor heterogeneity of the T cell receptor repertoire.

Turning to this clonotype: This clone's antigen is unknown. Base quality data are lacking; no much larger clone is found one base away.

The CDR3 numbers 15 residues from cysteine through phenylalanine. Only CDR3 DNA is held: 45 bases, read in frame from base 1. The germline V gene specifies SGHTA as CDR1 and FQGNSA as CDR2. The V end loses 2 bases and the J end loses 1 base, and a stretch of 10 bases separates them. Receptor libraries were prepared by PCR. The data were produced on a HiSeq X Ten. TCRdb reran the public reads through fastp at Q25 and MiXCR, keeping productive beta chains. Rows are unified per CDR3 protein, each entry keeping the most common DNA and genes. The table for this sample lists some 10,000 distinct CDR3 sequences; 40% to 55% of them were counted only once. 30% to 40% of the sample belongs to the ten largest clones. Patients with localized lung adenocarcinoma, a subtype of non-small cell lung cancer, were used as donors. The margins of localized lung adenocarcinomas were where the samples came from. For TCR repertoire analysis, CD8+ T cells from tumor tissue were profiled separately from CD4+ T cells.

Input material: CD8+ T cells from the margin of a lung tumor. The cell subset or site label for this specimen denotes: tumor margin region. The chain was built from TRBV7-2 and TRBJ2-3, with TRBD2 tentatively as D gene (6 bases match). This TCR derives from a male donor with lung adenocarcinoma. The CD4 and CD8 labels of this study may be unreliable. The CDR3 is CASSLRRERTDTQYF. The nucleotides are TGTGCCAGCAGCTTACGGCGGGAACGCACAGATACGCAGTATTTT. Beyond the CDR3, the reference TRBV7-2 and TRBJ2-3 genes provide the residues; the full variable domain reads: GAGVSQSPSNKVTEKGKDVELRCDPISGHTALYWYRQSLGQGLEFLIYFQGNSAPDKSGLPSDRFSAERTGGSVSTLTIQRTQQEDSAVYLCASSLRRERTDTQYFGPGTRLTVL.